This TCR beta chain was recorded in a study of T cells in Graves' hyperthyroidism and ophthalmopathy. Study conclusions and caveats: Before onset, ophthalmopathy was predicted by the model a median approximately 6.7 months earlier.

The CDR3 spans 14 residues. Unmatched junction bases numbered 8, after V lost 8 bases and J lost 2 bases. Germline V gene lookup returns CDR1 MNHEY and CDR2 SMNVEV (reference sequence). Many counts were recorded for this clonotype. Its matching antigen is unknown. RNA transcripts served as the template for amplifying TCR beta CDR3 regions. A first-round RT-PCR of the TCR CDR3 used the HTBI primer set. TCRdb fed the multiplex PCR reads into MiXCR, producing one record per CDR3 protein. In the table there are roughly 400,000 distinct CDR3 sequences, roughly 25% of which are singletons. Thyroid ultrasound, orbital computed tomography, clinical symptoms, and serum thyroxine and TRAb underpinned diagnoses.

J is TRBJ1-1 and V is TRBV27; 7 nucleotides agree with TRBD1. The sequenced material came from blood. This clonotype was sampled from a man aged 50-60 years with Graves' hyperthyroidism. The chain's CDR3 is CASGRGGVNTEAFF. The CDR3 DNA is TGTGCCAGCGGCAGGGGGGGGGTCAACACTGAAGCTTTCTTT.